This TCR beta chain was documented in a study of Graves' ophthalmopathy and Graves' hyperthyroidism. This CDR3 is built from 15 residues. Germline assignment: CDR1 SEHNR and CDR2 FQNEAQ (reference sequence). The V end was cut by 5 bases, the J end by 7 bases, with 15 bases between. Using RNA transcripts, the TCR beta CDR3 regions were amplified. HTBI-primed RT-PCR formed the first round, and a multiplex PCR formed the second. TCRdb reprocessed the multiplex PCR reads via MiXCR and lists one record per CDR3 protein. There are 740,000 or so distinct CDR3 sequences in the sample; 40% occur only once, and approximately 43% lies in the top ten. Out of around 9.5 ml of fresh peripheral blood, PBMCs were obtained.

The genes are TRBV7-9 and TRBJ1-6, with D tentatively TRBD1 (6 bases). This clonotype was sampled from an adult man with Graves' ophthalmopathy. The specimen was peripheral blood. CDR3 sequence: CASSLLTGKNSPLHF. In DNA form, the CDR3 reads TGTGCCAGCAGCCTCCTAACAGGGAAAAATTCACCCCTCCACTTT.